A selection of T cell receptor beta chains follows, all from one sample in a study of shared clonotypes between healthy human individuals. Sequencing used immunoSEQ multiplex PCR; TCRdb keeps in-frame clones, though not all of them. This sample carries approximately 2,000,000 clones, roughly 90% of them seen once, and the ten largest clones take 0.37%. Sequenced: naive CD4+ T cells from PBMCs. These receptors came from a man between 18 and 35 years old in good health. Some clones in this sample may be carry-over from other donors' samples. CDR3s include the opening cysteine and the closing phenylalanine or tryptophan. A D gene is named only where the DNA matches it firmly. Clone size, where shown, is once, few, many, or a class for clones that have expanded.

V gene	J gene	clone size	D gene	CDR3 protein	CDR3 DNA
TRBV7-2	TRBJ2-7	NA	NA	CASRIAVTSSYEQYF	TGTGCCAGCCGAATAGCGGTTACAAGCTCCTACGAGCAGTACTTC
TRBV5-1	TRBJ2-7	NA	NA	CASSLWGAYEQYF	TGCGCCAGCAGCTTGTGGGGGGCCTACGAGCAGTACTTC
TRBV11-2	TRBJ2-1	NA	NA	CASSLGAGYSRWEEQFF	TGTGCCAGCAGCTTAGGAGCAGGCTACAGCCGATGGGAGGAGCAGTTCTTC
TRBV10-3	TRBJ2-3	NA	TRBD2	CAISESPSGSFGDTQYF	TGTGCCATCAGTGAGTCCCCTAGCGGGAGTTTTGGGGATACGCAGTATTTT
TRBV11-2	TRBJ2-1	NA	TRBD1	CASSLDGQGAFLSYNEQFF	TGTGCCAGCAGCTTAGACGGACAGGGGGCTTTTCTCTCCTACAATGAGCAGTTCTTC
TRBV6-5	TRBJ2-7	NA	TRBD1	CASRPGQAGSYEQYF	TGTGCCAGCAGACCCGGACAGGCGGGCTCCTACGAGCAGTACTTC
TRBV4-2	TRBJ1-1	NA	NA	CASSQSANTEAFF	TGTGCCAGCAGCCAATCCGCGAACACTGAAGCTTTCTTT
TRBV27	TRBJ2-7	NA	TRBD1	CASSPGQGYEQYF	TGTGCCAGCAGCCCGGGACAGGGCTACGAGCAGTACTTC
TRBV4-2	TRBJ2-7	NA	TRBD2	CASSHGTSGTYEQYF	TGTGCCAGCAGCCACGGGACTAGCGGAACCTACGAGCAGTACTTC
TRBV6-6	TRBJ2-5	once	NA	CASRSGARETQYF	TGTGCCAGCAGGTCAGGGGCCCGCGAGACCCAGTACTTC
TRBV28	TRBJ1-2	NA	TRBD1	CASRQQTGSAGGYTF	TGTGCCAGCAGACAGCAGACAGGGAGTGCGGGTGGCTACACCTTC
TRBV4-2	TRBJ2-1	NA	TRBD2	CASSQDLGAGGVLGNEQFF	TGTGCCAGCAGCCAAGATCTGGGGGCGGGAGGGGTATTAGGGAATGAGCAGTTCTTC
TRBV7-7	TRBJ2-3	NA	NA	CASSLSLATADTQYF	TGTGCCAGCAGCTTATCACTAGCAACCGCAGATACGCAGTATTTT
TRBV6-5	TRBJ2-2	NA	TRBD1	CASRVRTGVTGELFF	TGTGCCAGCAGGGTACGGACAGGGGTCACCGGGGAGCTGTTTTTT
TRBV5-1	TRBJ1-3	NA	TRBD1	CASSPPGTGAGNTIYF	TGCGCCAGCAGCCCACCCGGTACAGGGGCTGGAAACACCATATATTTT
TRBV5-1	TRBJ1-1	NA	NA	CASSLSPDSPRWGTEAFF	TGCGCCAGCAGCTTGTCTCCGGACAGCCCGCGATGGGGGACTGAAGCTTTCTTT
TRBV9	TRBJ2-5	NA	TRBD2	CASSRVAGSPQETQYF	TGTGCCAGCAGTCGGGTAGCGGGGAGCCCCCAAGAGACCCAGTACTTC
TRBV28	TRBJ1-2	NA	NA	CASSFGREGYGYTF	TGTGCCAGCAGTTTCGGCAGGGAGGGGTATGGCTACACCTTC
TRBV10-3	TRBJ1-2	NA	NA	CAISEFNYGYTF	TGTGCCATCAGTGAGTTTAACTATGGCTACACCTTC
TRBV19	TRBJ1-2	NA	NA	CASSQKGESYGYTF	TGTGCCAGTAGCCAAAAGGGGGAAAGCTATGGCTACACCTTC
TRBV28	TRBJ2-1	NA	NA	CASSLRRASEQFF	TGTGCCAGCAGTTTAAGAAGGGCGTCGGAGCAGTTCTTC
TRBV5-1	TRBJ2-2	NA	NA	CASSLTPLLTGELFF	TGCGCCAGCAGCTTAACCCCTCTCCTAACCGGGGAGCTGTTTTTT
TRBV4-2	TRBJ2-7	NA	NA	CASSQEGAYEQYF	TGTGCCAGCAGCCAAGAGGGTGCCTACGAGCAGTACTTC